This is a list of T cell receptor beta chains from one sample in a study of shared clonotypes between healthy human individuals. Profiling relied on immunoSEQ multiplex PCR, and the TCRdb table lists in-frame clones only, not all of them. This table has fewer than 1 million clones, approximately 97% appearing once. The sequenced material came from naive CD8+ T cells sorted from blood. These receptors all stem from a man aged 25-40 years in good health. The CDR3 runs from the conserved cysteine through the conserved F or W. The D gene is left open where the match is weak. Expanded clones get a size class; other rows say once, few or many, or leave the size out.

D	J	V	size	DNA	CDR3
TRBD2	TRBJ2-1	TRBV7-8	NA	TGTGCCAGCAGCTTACGACTAGCTCCGTCTCGGGAGCAGTTCTTC	CASSLRLAPSREQFF
TRBD2	TRBJ2-1	TRBV27	NA	TGTGCCAGCAGTTTAGGACAGACACTAGCGGGGAATGAGCAGTTCTTC	CASSLGQTLAGNEQFF
TRBD1	TRBJ2-2	TRBV6-5	NA	TGTGCCAGCAGCTACTCCGGGACAGCAAACACCGGGGAGCTGTTTTTT	CASSYSGTANTGELFF
NA	TRBJ2-1	TRBV25-1	NA	TGTGCCAGCAGTGAATCTCCATCCTACGGCAATGAGCAGTTCTTC	CASSESPSYGNEQFF
TRBD2	TRBJ2-1	TRBV7-9	NA	TGTGCCAGCAGCGCACTTCCAACTAGCGACCAATCCTACAATGAGCAGTTCTTC	CASSALPTSDQSYNEQFF
TRBD2	TRBJ2-1	TRBV6-6	once	TGTGCCAGCAGCTTAGGACTAGCGCAATACAATGAGCAGTTCTTC	CASSLGLAQYNEQFF
NA	TRBJ2-1	TRBV6-6	once	TGTGCCAGCAGTTACTCGGCTAGCAGGAATGAGCAGTTCTTC	CASSYSASRNEQFF
TRBD2	TRBJ2-1	TRBV6-1	NA	TGTGCCAGCAGTGAGCGAAGCGGGAGGGGATTCAATGGATGGCAGTTCTTC	CASSERSGRGFNGWQFF
TRBD1	TRBJ1-1	TRBV28	once	TGTGCCAGCAGGAAGACAGGGGCCGAAAACACTGAAGCTTTCTTT	CASRKTGAENTEAFF
NA	TRBJ2-1	TRBV7-3	NA	TGTGCCAGCAGCTTAGAGGGAGACCTGGATGAGCAGTTCTTC	CASSLEGDLDEQFF
NA	TRBJ2-5	TRBV2	NA	TGTGCCAGTGGGACGGGAGTTCTCGGTGAGACCCAGTACTTC	CASGTGVLGETQYF
NA	TRBJ2-7	TRBV4-3	NA	TGCGCCAGCAGCCAAGATATAAGGCGCGAGCAGTACTTC	CASSQDIRREQYF
NA	TRBJ1-1	TRBV19	NA	TGTGCCAGTGTTCTGGGGGAAGAAGCGGACACTGAAGCTTTCTTT	CASVLGEEADTEAFF
NA	TRBJ1-2	TRBV4-3	NA	TGCGCCAGCAGCCAAGAGGTAAGGGACGACTATGGCTACACCTTC	CASSQEVRDDYGYTF
NA	TRBJ2-3	TRBV6-5	once	TGTGCCAGCAGTAGACTCAGTAATTTAGATACGCAGTATTTT	CASSRLSNLDTQYF
TRBD1	TRBJ2-1	TRBV19	NA	TGTGCCAGTAGTATCTGGGCCGCCGGGACAGGGAATGAGCAGTTCTTC	CASSIWAAGTGNEQFF
TRBD1	TRBJ1-1	TRBV6-5	NA	TGTGCCAGCAGTCAGTGGACAGGGGCGAACACTGAAGCTTTCTTT	CASSQWTGANTEAFF
NA	TRBJ2-7	TRBV6-5	NA	TGTGCCAGCAGTCTCTCAGCAGGGACATACTACGAGCAGTACTTC	CASSLSAGTYYEQYF
NA	TRBJ2-1	TRBV7-9	NA	TGTGCCAGCAGCCACCCTAATGAGCAGTTCTTC	CASSHPNEQFF
TRBD2	TRBJ2-7	TRBV29-1	NA	TGCAGCGGGCTAGCGGGAGGGTCCTACGAGCAGTACTTC	CSGLAGGSYEQYF
TRBD1	TRBJ2-7	TRBV27	NA	TGTGCCAGCAGTGTGGACAGGGGTTCCTACGAGCAGTACTTC	CASSVDRGSYEQYF
NA	TRBJ2-4	TRBV28	NA	TGTGCCAGCAGTTTATTCTCGGAGGGTCCGGGCATTCAGTACTTC	CASSLFSEGPGIQYF
NA	TRBJ2-1	TRBV7-9	NA	TGTGCCAGCAGCTTTGGGCATGAGCAGTTCTTC	CASSFGHEQFF
NA	TRBJ2-1	TRBV5-1	NA	TGCGCCAGCTACGGGGACTTCTACAATGAGCAGTTCTTC	CASYGDFYNEQFF
NA	TRBJ2-2	TRBV30	NA	TGTGCCTGGAGTGGCGGAACGAACACCGGGGAGCTGTTTTTT	CAWSGGTNTGELFF
NA	TRBJ2-7	TRBV4-3	NA	TGCGCCAGCAGCCAAGTATTAGGAACCTACGAGCAGTACTTC	CASSQVLGTYEQYF
TRBD1	TRBJ2-3	TRBV7-9	NA	TGTGCCAGCAGTTCCACCGGGACAGGGGTGGAAGATACGCAGTATTTT	CASSSTGTGVEDTQYF
NA	TRBJ2-1	TRBV9	NA	TGTGCCAGCGGAGGGGGTGAGCAGTTCTTC	CASGGGEQFF
NA	TRBJ2-7	TRBV27	NA	TGTGCCAGCAGGAGTTGGCAGGGTACCCACGAGCAGTACTTC	CASRSWQGTHEQYF
NA	TRBJ2-7	TRBV6-5	NA	TGTGCCAGCAGTGACCCGGGAACTCCCTACGAGCAGTACTTC	CASSDPGTPYEQYF
NA	TRBJ1-2	TRBV29-1	NA	TGCAGCGTTGAAGATGCGGCCGTTAACTATGGCTACACCTTC	CSVEDAAVNYGYTF
NA	TRBJ2-1	TRBV7-8	NA	TGTGCCAGCAGCTTACTGTCTAACAGGGCTGAGCAGTTCTTC	CASSLLSNRAEQFF
NA	TRBJ2-7	TRBV15	NA	TGTGCCACCAGCAGAGCCAGGAGCTCCTACGAGCAGTACTTC	CATSRARSSYEQYF
TRBD1	TRBJ1-2	TRBV4-1	NA	TGCGCCAGCAGCCTCATGACAGGGATTTTCGATGGCTACACCTTC	CASSLMTGIFDGYTF
NA	TRBJ2-7	TRBV28	NA	TGTGCCAGCAGTTTTACAAGATCCTACGAGCAGTACTTC	CASSFTRSYEQYF
TRBD1	TRBJ2-7	TRBV5-1	NA	TGCGCCAGCAGCACAGGACAGGCCTCCCACGAGCAGTACTTC	CASSTGQASHEQYF
NA	TRBJ1-3	TRBV11-2	NA	TGTGCCAGCAGCTTCGGGTCAAGCACCATATATTTT	CASSFGSSTIYF
NA	TRBJ2-2	TRBV9	NA	TGTGCCAGCAGCGTAGACGGGAGTTGGCCCGGGGAGCTGTTTTTT	CASSVDGSWPGELFF
NA	TRBJ1-2	TRBV27	NA	TGTGCCAGCAGTCTAATTCCCGGGACTATGGATGGCTACACCTTC	CASSLIPGTMDGYTF
TRBD1	TRBJ2-5	TRBV7-9	NA	TGTGCCAGCAGCCACGGGACAGTCCAAGAGACCCAGTACTTC	CASSHGTVQETQYF
NA	TRBJ1-2	TRBV5-4	NA	TGTGCCAGCAGCCCGGACGGCTATGGCTACACCTTC	CASSPDGYGYTF
TRBD1	TRBJ2-1	TRBV9	NA	TGTGCCAGCAGCGTCGGACAGGGGGCCTACAATGAGCAGTTCTTC	CASSVGQGAYNEQFF
TRBD1	TRBJ2-2	TRBV10-1	NA	TGCGCCTCAGACGGGACAGGGGCGAACACCGGGGAGCTGTTTTTT	CASDGTGANTGELFF
TRBD1	TRBJ2-7	TRBV5-4	NA	TGTGCCAGCAGTCTGGACAGGCCCTACGAGCAGTACTTC	CASSLDRPYEQYF
NA	TRBJ1-2	TRBV5-6	NA	TGTGCCAGCAGCTCCTCAACAAGACTTAACTATGGCTACACCTTC	CASSSSTRLNYGYTF
TRBD1	TRBJ2-7	TRBV5-5	once	TGTGCCAGCAGCTTGACATTTCCGGGACAGGGGTCCCACGAGCAGTACTTC	CASSLTFPGQGSHEQYF
TRBD2	TRBJ2-2	TRBV11-2	once	TGTGCCAGCGGCTGGACTAGCGCTTCGAACACCGGGGAGCTGTTTTTT	CASGWTSASNTGELFF
NA	TRBJ2-2	TRBV12-5	NA	TGTGCTAGTGGCCGGAACACCGGGGAGCTGTTTTTT	CASGRNTGELFF